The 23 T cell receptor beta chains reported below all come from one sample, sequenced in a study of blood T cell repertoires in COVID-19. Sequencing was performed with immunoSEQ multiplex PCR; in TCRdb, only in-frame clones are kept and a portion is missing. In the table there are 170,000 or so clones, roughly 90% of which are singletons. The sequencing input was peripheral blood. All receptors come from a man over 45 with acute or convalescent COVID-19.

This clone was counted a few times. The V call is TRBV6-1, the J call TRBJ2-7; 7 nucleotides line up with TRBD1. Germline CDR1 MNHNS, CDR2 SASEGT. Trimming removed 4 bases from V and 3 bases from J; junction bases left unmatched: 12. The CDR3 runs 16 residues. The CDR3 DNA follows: TGTGCCAGCAGTGGACCCGGGACAGATGATTTCTACGAGCAGTACGTC. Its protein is CASSGPGTDDFYEQYV.

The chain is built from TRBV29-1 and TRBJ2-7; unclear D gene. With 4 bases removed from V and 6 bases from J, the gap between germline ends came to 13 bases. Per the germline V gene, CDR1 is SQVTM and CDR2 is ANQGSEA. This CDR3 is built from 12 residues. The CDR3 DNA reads TGCAGCGTTGGTGGTATGGCCGCCGAGCAGTACTTC. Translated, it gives CSVGGMAAEQYF.

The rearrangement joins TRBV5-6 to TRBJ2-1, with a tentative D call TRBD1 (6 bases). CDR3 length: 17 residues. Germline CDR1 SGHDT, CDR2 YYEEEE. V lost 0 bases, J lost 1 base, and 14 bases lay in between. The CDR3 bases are TGTGCCAGCAGCTTGGTTGGGGGCGCTGAGTCCTACAATGAGCAGTTCTTC. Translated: CASSLVGGAESYNEQFF.

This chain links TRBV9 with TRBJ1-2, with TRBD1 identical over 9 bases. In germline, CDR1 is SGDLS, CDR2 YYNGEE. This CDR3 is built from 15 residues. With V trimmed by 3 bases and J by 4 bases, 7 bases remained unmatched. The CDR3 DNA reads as TGTGCCAGCAGCGAGTCCGGGACAGGGATCTATGGCTACACCTTC. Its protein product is CASSESGTGIYGYTF.

In DNA form, the CDR3 reads TGTGCCAGCAGTCGACAGGGGACAGGACTGTTTTTT. As protein: CASSRQGTGLFF. The V gene is TRBV6-6, the J gene TRBJ1-4; 8 bases are a match to TRBD1. The germline CDR1 and CDR2 sequences are MNHNY and SVGAGI (reference sequence). This CDR3 is built from 12 residues. The J segment lost 13 bases and the V segment lost 5 bases, leaving 6 bases of the junction unmatched.

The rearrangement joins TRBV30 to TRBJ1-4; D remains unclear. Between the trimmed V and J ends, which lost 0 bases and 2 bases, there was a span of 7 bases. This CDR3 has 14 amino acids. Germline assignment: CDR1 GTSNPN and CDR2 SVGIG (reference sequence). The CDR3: CAWSVGGTNEKLFF. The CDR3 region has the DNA TGTGCCTGGAGTGTAGGAGGCACTAATGAAAAACTGTTTTTT.

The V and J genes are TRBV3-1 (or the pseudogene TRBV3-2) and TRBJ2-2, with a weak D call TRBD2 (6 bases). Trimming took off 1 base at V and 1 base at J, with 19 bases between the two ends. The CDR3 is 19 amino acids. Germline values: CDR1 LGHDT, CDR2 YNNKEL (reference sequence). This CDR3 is CASSQGSSGPSVNTGELFF. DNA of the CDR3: TGTGCCAGCAGCCAAGGATCCAGCGGGCCCTCAGTGAACACCGGGGAGCTGTTTTTT.

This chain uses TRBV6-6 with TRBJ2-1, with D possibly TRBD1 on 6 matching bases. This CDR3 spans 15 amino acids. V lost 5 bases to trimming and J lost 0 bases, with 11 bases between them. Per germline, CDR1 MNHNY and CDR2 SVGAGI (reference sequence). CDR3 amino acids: CASSGQGPSYNEQFF. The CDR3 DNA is TGTGCCAGCAGTGGGCAGGGGCCCTCCTACAATGAGCAGTTCTTC.

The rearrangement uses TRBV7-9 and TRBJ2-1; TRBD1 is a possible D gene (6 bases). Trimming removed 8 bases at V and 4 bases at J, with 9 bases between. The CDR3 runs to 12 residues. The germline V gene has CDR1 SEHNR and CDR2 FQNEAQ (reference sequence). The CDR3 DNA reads TGTGCCAGCTCCGGACAGTACAATGAGCAGTTCTTC. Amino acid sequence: CASSGQYNEQFF.

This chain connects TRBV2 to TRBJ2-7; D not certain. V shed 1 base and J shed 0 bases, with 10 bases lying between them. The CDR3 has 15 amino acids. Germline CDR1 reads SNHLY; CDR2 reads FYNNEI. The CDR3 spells CASSEGSLSSYEQYV. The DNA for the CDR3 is TGTGCCAGCAGTGAAGGGTCATTGAGCTCCTACGAGCAGTACGTC.

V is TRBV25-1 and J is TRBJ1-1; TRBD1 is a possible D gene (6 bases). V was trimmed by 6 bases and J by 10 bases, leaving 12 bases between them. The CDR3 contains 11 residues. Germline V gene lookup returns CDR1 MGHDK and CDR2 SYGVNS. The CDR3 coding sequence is TGTGCCAGCAGGACAGGTTTGGCAGCTTTCTTT. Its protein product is CASRTGLAAFF.

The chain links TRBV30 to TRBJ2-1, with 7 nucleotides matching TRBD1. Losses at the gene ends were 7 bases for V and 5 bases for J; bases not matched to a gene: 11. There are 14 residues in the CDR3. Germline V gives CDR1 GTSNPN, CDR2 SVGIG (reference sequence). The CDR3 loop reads CALRTGGFHNEQFF. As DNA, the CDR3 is TGTGCCTTACGGACAGGCGGGTTCCACAATGAGCAGTTCTTC.

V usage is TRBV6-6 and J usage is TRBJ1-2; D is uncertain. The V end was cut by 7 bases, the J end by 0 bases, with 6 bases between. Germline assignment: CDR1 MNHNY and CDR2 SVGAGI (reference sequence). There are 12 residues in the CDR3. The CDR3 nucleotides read TGTGCCAGCACCACAGCTAACTATGGCTACACCTTC. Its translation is CASTTANYGYTF.

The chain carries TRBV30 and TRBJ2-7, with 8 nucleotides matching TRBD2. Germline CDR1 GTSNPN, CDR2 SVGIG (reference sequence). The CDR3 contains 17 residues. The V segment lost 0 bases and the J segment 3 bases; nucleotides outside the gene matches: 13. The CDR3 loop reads CAWSVRGGVAGHYEQYF. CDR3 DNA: TGTGCCTGGAGTGTAAGGGGCGGGGTAGCGGGACACTACGAGCAGTACTTC.

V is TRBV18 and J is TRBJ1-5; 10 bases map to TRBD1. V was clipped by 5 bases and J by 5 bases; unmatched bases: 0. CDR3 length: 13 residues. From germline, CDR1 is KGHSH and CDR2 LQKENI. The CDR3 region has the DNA TGTGCCAGCTCAGGGACAGGGGATCAGCCCCAGCATTTT. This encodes CASSGTGDQPQHF.

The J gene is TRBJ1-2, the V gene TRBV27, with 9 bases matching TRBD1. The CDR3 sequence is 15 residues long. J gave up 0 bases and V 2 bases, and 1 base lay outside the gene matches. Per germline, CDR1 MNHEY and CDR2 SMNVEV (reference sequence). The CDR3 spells CASSLGTGSNYGYTF. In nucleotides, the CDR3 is TGTGCCAGCAGTTTAGGGACAGGGTCTAACTATGGCTACACCTTC.

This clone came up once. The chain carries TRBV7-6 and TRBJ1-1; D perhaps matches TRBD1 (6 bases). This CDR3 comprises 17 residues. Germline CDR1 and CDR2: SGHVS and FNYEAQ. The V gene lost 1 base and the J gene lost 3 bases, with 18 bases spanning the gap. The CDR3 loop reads CASSLGGQGRRDTEAFF. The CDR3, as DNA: TGTGCCAGCAGCTTAGGAGGTCAGGGGAGAAGGGACACTGAAGCTTTCTTT.

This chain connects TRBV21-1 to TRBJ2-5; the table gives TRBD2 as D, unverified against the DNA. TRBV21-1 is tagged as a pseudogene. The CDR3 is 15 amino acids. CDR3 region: CASSKAEREGRTQYF. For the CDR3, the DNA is TGTGCCAGCAGCAAAGCGGAGCGGGAGGGGAGAACCCAGTACTTC.

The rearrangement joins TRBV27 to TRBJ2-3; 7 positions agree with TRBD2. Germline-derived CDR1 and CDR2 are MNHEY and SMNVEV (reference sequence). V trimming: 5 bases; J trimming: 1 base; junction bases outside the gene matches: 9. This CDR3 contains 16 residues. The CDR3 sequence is CASSRSRAGGTDTQYF. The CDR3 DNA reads TGTGCCAGCAGTAGGTCCAGGGCGGGGGGCACAGATACGCAGTATTTT.

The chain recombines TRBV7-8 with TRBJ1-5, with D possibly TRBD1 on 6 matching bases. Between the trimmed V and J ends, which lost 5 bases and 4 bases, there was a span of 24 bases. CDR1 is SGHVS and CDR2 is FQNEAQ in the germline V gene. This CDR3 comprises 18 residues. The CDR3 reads CASSPRGRTGTRNQPQHF. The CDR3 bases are TGTGCCAGCAGCCCTAGGGGCCGCACAGGGACGAGAAATCAGCCCCAGCATTTT. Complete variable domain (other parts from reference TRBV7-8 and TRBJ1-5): GAGVSQSPRYKVAKRGQDVALRCDPISGHVSLFWYQQALGQGPEFLTYFQNEAQLDKSGLPSDRFFAERPEGSVSTLKIQRTQQEDSAVYLCASSPRGRTGTRNQPQHFGDGTRLSIL.

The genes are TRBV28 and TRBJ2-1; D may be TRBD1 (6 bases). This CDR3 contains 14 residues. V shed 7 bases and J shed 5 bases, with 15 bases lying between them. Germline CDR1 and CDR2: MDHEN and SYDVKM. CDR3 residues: CASIEGEGDNEQFF. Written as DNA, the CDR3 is TGTGCCAGCATCGAGGGGGAAGGTGACAATGAGCAGTTCTTC.

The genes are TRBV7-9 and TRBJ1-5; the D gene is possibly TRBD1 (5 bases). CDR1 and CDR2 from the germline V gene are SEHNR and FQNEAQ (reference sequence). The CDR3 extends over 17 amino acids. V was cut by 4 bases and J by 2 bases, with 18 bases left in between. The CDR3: CASSSTGLSAGNQPQHF. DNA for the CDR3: TGTGCCAGCAGCTCCACGGGACTCTCGGCCGGCAATCAGCCCCAGCATTTT. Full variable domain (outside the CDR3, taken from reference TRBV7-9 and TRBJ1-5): DTGVSQNPRHKITKRGQNVTFRCDPISEHNRLYWYRQTLGQGPEFLTYFQNEAQLEKSRLLSDRFSAERPKGSFSTLEIQRTEQGDSAMYLCASSSTGLSAGNQPQHFGDGTRLSIL.

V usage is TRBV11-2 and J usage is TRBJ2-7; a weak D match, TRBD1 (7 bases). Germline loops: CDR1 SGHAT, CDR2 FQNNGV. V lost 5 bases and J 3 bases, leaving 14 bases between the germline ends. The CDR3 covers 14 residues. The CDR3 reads CASSGRDRRYEQYV. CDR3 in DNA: TGTGCCAGCAGCGGGCGGGACAGACGCTACGAGCAGTACGTC.